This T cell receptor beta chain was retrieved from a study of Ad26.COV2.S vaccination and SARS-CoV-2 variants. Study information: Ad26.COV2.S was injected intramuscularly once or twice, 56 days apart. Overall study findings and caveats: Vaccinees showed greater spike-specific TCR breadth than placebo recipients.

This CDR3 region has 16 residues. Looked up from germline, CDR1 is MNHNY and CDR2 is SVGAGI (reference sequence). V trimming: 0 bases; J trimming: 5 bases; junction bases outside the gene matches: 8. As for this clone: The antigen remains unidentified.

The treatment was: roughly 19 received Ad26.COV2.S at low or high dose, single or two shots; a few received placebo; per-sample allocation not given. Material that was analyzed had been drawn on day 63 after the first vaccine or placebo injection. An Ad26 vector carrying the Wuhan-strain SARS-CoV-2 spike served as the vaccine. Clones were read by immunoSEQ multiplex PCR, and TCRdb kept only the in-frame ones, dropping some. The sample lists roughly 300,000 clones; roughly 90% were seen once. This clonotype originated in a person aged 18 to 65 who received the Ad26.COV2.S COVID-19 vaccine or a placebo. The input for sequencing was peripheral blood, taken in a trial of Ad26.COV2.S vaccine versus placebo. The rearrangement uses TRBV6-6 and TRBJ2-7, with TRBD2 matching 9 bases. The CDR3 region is CASSYSKAGGPNEQYF. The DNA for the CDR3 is TGTGCCAGCAGTTACTCGAAGGCGGGAGGGCCTAACGAGCAGTACTTC.